The present T cell receptor (beta chain) was sequenced within a study of CD8+ T cells in alopecia areata. RNA extraction was followed by reverse transcription into cDNA, which acted as the sequencing template. The protocol was immunoSEQ multiplex PCR, while the TCRdb copy is restricted to in-frame clones and leaves out a portion. The sample has approximately 89,000 clones, 35% to 50% seen once. Trimming cost V 0 bases and J 10 bases, with 7 bases left between them. Germline CDR1 GTSNPN, CDR2 SVGIG (reference sequence). The CDR3 totals 12 residues. This chain joins TRBV30 and TRBJ1-6; no firm D call. The receptor was isolated from a human donor with alopecia areata. Material: CD4+ T cells sorted from blood. The chain's CDR3 is CAWSVNTSPLHF. Written as DNA, the CDR3 is TGTGCCTGGAGTGTGAATACGTCACCCCTCCACTTT. Together with reference TRBV30 and TRBJ1-6, the CDR3 gives the full variable domain: SQTIHQWPATLVQPVGSPLSLECTVEGTSNPNLYWYRQAAGRGLQLLFYSVGIGQISSEVPQNLSASRPQDRQFILSSKKLLLSDSGFYLCAWSVNTSPLHFGNGTRLTVT.